This entry concerns a single T cell receptor beta chain. Its antigen is not yet known. No much larger clonotype is one base removed from it; base qualities were not supplied. The data stem from a study of T-cell reconstitution after alpha-beta-depleted transplantation in children (dated by TCRdb to about 2016). Regarding the research as a whole: Using TCR repertoire profiling, the study quantitatively followed how T-cell immune reconstitution unfolded in children after TCRalphabeta/CD19-depleted allogeneic hematopoietic cell transplantation. The full study reports these points: The high TCRbeta diversity at day 60 in some patients was ascribed to recipient T cells and intrathymic progenitors that had survived conditioning. Hyperexpanded clone frequencies declined over subsequent months; after one year, T-cell counts and TCRbeta diversity were mostly attributed to newly produced T cells. About two months after transplant, the apparently early recovery of alphabetaT-cell counts reportedly depended on just several hundred clones that had expanded rapidly and came from non-depleted graft cells.

The treatment or condition label here, explained by the study, means: allogeneic hematopoietic cell transplantation with graft depleted of TCRalphabeta T cells and CD19 B cells. The transplant recipients were children given TCRalphabeta/CD19-depleted allogeneic hematopoietic cell grafts. As encoded in the germline V gene, CDR1 is SGHTA while CDR2 is FQGNSA. V loses 0 bases of germline sequence and J loses 0 bases, and the interval between the two ends is 10 bases. The CDR3 holds 16 amino acids from the cysteine to the phenylalanine. Left in the record is the CDR3 DNA by itself, 48 bases read in frame from the first base. The library relied on PCR. The run used an Illumina HiSeq 2500. TCR library preparation used molecular barcoding, with unique molecular identifiers applied to normalize quantification of the TCRbeta repertoire. The public reads were run again by TCRdb, first through fastp at Q25 and then through MiXCR, and only productive beta chains were kept. One record per CDR3 amino acid sequence lists the most common genes and DNA. The sample has 300,000 to 350,000 distinct CDR3 sequences on record, more than 20% of them singletons. The top ten clonotypes cover approximately 9.9% of the sample.

The chain is assembled from TRBV7-2 and TRBJ2-3; the D gene cannot be named for sure. This clonotype was sampled from a male patient between 5 and 17 years old who had a stem cell transplant for acute lymphoblastic leukemia, so the T cells may come from the graft donor. This material consisted of PBMCs, mostly from graft donor cells, taken 180 days after TCRalphabeta/CD19-depleted stem cell transplant. The CDR3 reads as follows: CASSLALRLSTDTQYF. The nucleotide sequence is given as TGTGCCAGCAGCTTAGCGCTAAGGCTTAGCACAGATACGCAGTATTTT.